The clone carrying this TCR beta chain has just a few counts. As yet, its antigen is unknown. This sample stems from a study of beta chain features in type 1 diabetes. General study points: Type 1 diabetes patients had TCRB CDR3s that were shorter (moderately but significantly so) in all four CD4+ subsets.

Every isolated RNA sample was fully reverse transcribed, so sequencing captured expressed TCRB transcripts. Sequenced by immunoSEQ multiplex PCR; TCRdb stores in-frame clones only, minus some. This table holds 300,000 or so clones, around an eighth found once. Sample: naive CD4+ T cells from blood. This sequence originates from a young woman with type 1 diabetes.

CDR3 protein: CSVVTRTGELFF. DNA for the CDR3: TGCAGCGTTGTAACGAGGACCGGGGAGCTGTTTTTT. The chain links TRBV29-1 to TRBJ2-2, with unresolved D. The CDR3 is 12 amino acids. Germline CDR1 is SQVTM and CDR2 is ANQGSEA. The V end lost 4 bases, the J end lost 5 bases, and 8 bases lay between the germline ends.